These 22 T cell receptor beta chains were all obtained from the same sample, sequenced in a study of Graves' ophthalmopathy and Graves' hyperthyroidism. As the template, RNA transcripts were used to amplify TCR beta CDR3 regions. Amplification began with first-round RT-PCR using HTBI primers, then second-round multiplex PCR was performed. Using its own MiXCR run on the multiplex PCR reads, TCRdb lists one record per CDR3 protein. The repertoire has 500,000 to 800,000 distinct CDR3 sequences, more than 40% of them found once; the top ten carry over 2.5%. Sample: peripheral blood. The receptors stem from an adult man with Graves' ophthalmopathy.

This clonotype came up a few times. The chain links TRBV7-3 to TRBJ1-6; no firm D call. Germline V gene data show CDR1 as SGHTA and CDR2 as FQGTGA. The V end lost 2 bases, the J end lost 4 bases, and 12 bases lay between the germline ends. CDR3 length: 16 amino acids. CDR3 bases: TGTGCCAGCAGCTTACGGGGAAAAAATTATAATTCACCCCTCCACTTT. Protein product: CASSLRGKNYNSPLHF.

The CDR3 sequence is CATSGRDQETQYF. The CDR3 nucleotides read TGTGCCACCAGTGGGCGGGACCAAGAGACCCAGTACTTC. The chain carries TRBV24-1 and TRBJ2-5; a weak D match, TRBD2 (5 bases). Per germline, CDR1 KGHDR and CDR2 SFDVKD. This CDR3 is 13 amino acids long. Trimming took off 5 bases at V and 0 bases at J, with 6 bases between the two ends.

This clonotype appeared a single time. The V and J genes are TRBV11-2 and TRBJ2-1; D is tentatively TRBD1 or TRBD2 (6 bases each). The CDR3 has 16 residues. Per the germline V gene, CDR1 is SGHAT and CDR2 is FQNNGV. V shed 5 bases and J shed 3 bases, with 17 bases lying between them. The CDR3, as DNA: TGTGCCAGCAGCCCCTCTAGGGGGGTAAGCTACAATGAGCAGTTCTTC. Translating it yields CASSPSRGVSYNEQFF.

V is TRBV12-5 and J is TRBJ2-7, with a weak D call TRBD2 (6 bases). In germline, CDR1 is LGHNT, CDR2 FRNRAP. The CDR3 is 13 amino acids. The CDR3 nucleotides are TGTGCCAGCAGCAACCGGGCGGGGAGCGAGCAGTACTTC. Translation gives CASSNRAGSEQYF.

Regarding this clonotype: A read error is likely, as this CDR3 ends without the conserved phenylalanine or tryptophan. The chain employs TRBV19 and TRBJ1-2; TRBD1 agrees at 7 bases. V trimming: 3 bases; J trimming: 7 bases; junction bases outside the gene matches: 5. This CDR3 contains 13 residues. Looked up from germline, CDR1 is LNHDA and CDR2 is SQIVND (reference sequence). CDR3 residues: CASSIGTASGYTS. As DNA, the CDR3 is TGTGCCAGTAGTATCGGGACAGCGAGTGGCTACACCTCC.

The chain has TRBV15 and TRBJ2-5; 11 bases line up with TRBD2. From germline, CDR1 is LNHNV and CDR2 YYDKDF (reference sequence). V was pared by 5 bases and J by 1 base, with 6 bases of the junction left unmatched. This CDR3 comprises 16 residues. The CDR3 protein is CATSPLAGVPQETQYF. The CDR3 DNA sequence: TGTGCCACCAGCCCACTAGCGGGGGTACCCCAAGAGACCCAGTACTTC.

This clonotype was detected only a few times. The chain employs TRBV15 and TRBJ1-2; no firm D call. The germline V gene has CDR1 LNHNV and CDR2 YYDKDF (reference sequence). CDR3 size: 14 residues. V lost 0 bases and J lost 0, with 5 bases in between. The CDR3 nucleotides read TGTGCCACCAGCAGAGAACAAACTAACTATGGCTACACCTTC. Translated: CATSREQTNYGYTF. The complete variable domain, with remaining parts taken from reference TRBV15 and TRBJ1-2, reads DAMVIQNPRYQVTQFGKPVTLSCSQTLNHNVMYWYQQKSSQAPKLLFHYYDKDFNNEADTPDNFQSRRPNTSFCFLDIRSPGLGDTAMYLCATSREQTNYGYTFGSGTRLTVV.

Of note for this clonotype: Just one base apart from a much larger clone, this may be a read error. V usage is TRBV2 and J usage is TRBJ2-2; TRBD2 matches at 14 bases. CDR3 length: 16 amino acids. CDR1 SNHLY and CDR2 FYNNEI come from the germline V gene. Losses at the gene ends were 7 bases for V and 6 bases for J; bases not matched to a gene: 7. CDR3 sequence (DNA): TGTGCCAGCAAAGGGACTAGCGGGAGAGGTCCCGGGGAGCTGTTTTTT. Amino acid sequence: CASKGTSGRGPGELFF.

Ten or more counts support this clonotype. The chain has TRBV11-2 and TRBJ2-5; the D is unclear. The CDR3 contains 15 residues. V was trimmed by 1 base and J by 0 bases, leaving 9 bases between them. Per germline, CDR1 SGHAT and CDR2 FQNNGV. CDR3 residues: CASSLGVGYQETQYF. The CDR3 DNA follows: TGTGCCAGCAGCTTAGGAGTCGGATACCAAGAGACCCAGTACTTC.

The table lists this clonotype with many counts. The V gene is TRBV7-9, the J gene TRBJ1-1; D unclear. From germline, CDR1 is SEHNR and CDR2 FQNEAQ (reference sequence). The CDR3 consists of 11 residues. Trimming removed 5 bases from V and 8 bases from J, with 9 bases in between. The CDR3 nucleotides are TGTGCCAGCAGCCCCGGACTAGAAGCTTTCTTT. Amino acid sequence: CASSPGLEAFF.

This clonotype was picked up many times. The chain employs TRBV7-9 and TRBJ2-7; 8 bases line up with TRBD1. From germline, CDR1 is SEHNR and CDR2 FQNEAQ (reference sequence). With 11 bases clipped from V and 7 bases from J, the junction kept 10 bases outside the gene matches. This CDR3 contains 12 residues. The CDR3, as DNA: TGTGCCGGCTGGACAGGGCGAGGAGAGCAGTACTTC. Protein product: CAGWTGRGEQYF.

A word on this clonotype: A much bigger clone sits one base away, suggesting this may be a read error. The CDR3 end shows no conserved phenylalanine or tryptophan, and so a read error is likely. The V call is TRBV10-2, the J call TRBJ2-5, with D possibly called TRBD1 or TRBD2 (7 bases each). The CDR3 loop spans 16 amino acids. The germline V gene has CDR1 WSHSY and CDR2 SAAADI. V dropped 6 bases and J dropped 1 base, with 18 bases sitting between them. The CDR3 loop is CASRGRGRGGQETQYL. The CDR3 DNA reads TGCGCCAGCAGGGGGAGAGGCAGGGGGGGCCAAGAGACCCAGTACCTC.

The J gene is TRBJ2-7, the V gene TRBV4-3, with 8 bases fitting TRBD2. The CDR3 runs 15 residues. Germline lookup yields CDR1 LGHNA and CDR2 YSLEER. V shed 0 bases and J 3 bases; nucleotides not matched to a gene: 4. CDR3 region: CASSQESGGVYEQYF. Here the CDR3 DNA reads TGCGCCAGCAGCCAAGAAAGCGGGGGAGTCTACGAGCAGTACTTC.

As regards this clonotype: The junction shows a germline mismatch at one end, possibly a read error. The chain links TRBV7-2 to TRBJ2-7; 7 bases line up with TRBD2. The CDR3 has 18 amino acids. Germline values: CDR1 SGHTA, CDR2 FQGNSA. This CDR3 reads CASSIARLAGALHYEQYF. The CDR3 DNA reads TGTGCCAGCAGCATAGCTCGTTTGGCGGGAGCGTTGCACTACGAGCAGTACTTC.

The V and J genes are TRBV10-3 and TRBJ1-4; maybe TRBD1 (5 bases). V lost 8 bases to trimming and J lost 8 bases, with 15 bases between them. The CDR3 totals 13 residues. Germline CDR1 and CDR2: ENHRY and SYGVKD. CDR3 DNA: TGTGCCATCCGACAGACAGCCTCCGAAAAACTGTTTTTT. It translates to CAIRQTASEKLFF.

The genes are TRBV2 and TRBJ1-1; 9 bases fit TRBD1. V gave up 9 bases and J gave up 5 bases; unmatched junction bases: 7. Germline V gene lookup returns CDR1 SNHLY and CDR2 FYNNEI. CDR3 length equals 13 residues. The CDR3 DNA reads as TGTGCCAGGGGGGGACAGGGAAGGACTGAAGCTTTCTTT. This codes for CARGGQGRTEAFF.

With regard to this clonotype: The junction departs from the called germline gene at one end, perhaps through a read error. The rearrangement joins TRBV20-1 to TRBJ1-2; D unclear. Germline-derived CDR1 and CDR2 are DFQATT and SNEGSKA (reference sequence). This CDR3 is built from 14 residues. The CDR3, as DNA: TGCAGTGCTAGAGTCAGAGACTCTAACTGTGGCTACACCTTC. This translates into CSARVRDSNCGYTF.

This clonotype was seen a few times. The chain combines TRBV12-3 or TRBV12-4 with TRBJ1-2, with a weak D call TRBD1 (5 bases). This CDR3 has 14 residues. V lost 6 bases, J lost 4 bases, and 15 bases lay in between. The CDR3 DNA is TGTGCCAGCAGCGAGGGGCCACATCTCTATGGCTACACCTTC. This sequence encodes CASSEGPHLYGYTF.

This clonotype was detected ten times or more. This chain uses TRBV5-1 with TRBJ2-7, with TRBD1 identical over 9 bases. This CDR3 region has 17 residues. Germline CDR1 SGHRS, CDR2 YFSETQ. V lost 4 bases to trimming and J lost 3 bases; unmatched junction nucleotides: 14. CDR3 loop: CASSRTGGASLNYEQYF. Here the CDR3 DNA reads TGCGCCAGCAGCCGCACAGGGGGCGCATCCCTGAACTACGAGCAGTACTTC.

This clonotype has a handful of counts. J is TRBJ1-5 and V is TRBV12-3 or TRBV12-4; perhaps TRBD1 as D (6 bases). Trimming took off 6 bases at V and 0 bases at J, with 21 bases between the two ends. The CDR3 has 18 residues. The CDR3 DNA is TGTGCCAGCAGCTTCAGGGGCGGTGTTGCTTATAGCAATCAGCCCCAGCATTTT. Its protein product is CASSFRGGVAYSNQPQHF.

Concerning this clonotype: A read error may explain this, as a much larger clone is one base away. The rearrangement joins TRBV6-5 to TRBJ2-5, with 10 positions matching TRBD2. CDR3 length: 14 residues. Unmatched junction bases numbered 7, after V lost 7 bases and J lost 5 bases. Germline V gene lookup returns CDR1 MNHEY and CDR2 SVGAGI. CDR3 region: CASKQREGRETQYF. The CDR3 DNA is TGTGCCAGCAAGCAGCGGGAGGGGAGGGAGACCCAGTACTTC.

The chain couples TRBV29-1 to TRBJ1-4; D not resolved. Trimming left V 4 bases short and J 8 bases short, with 11 bases between. Germline CDR1 and CDR2: SQVTM and ANQGSEA. The CDR3 runs 12 residues. In DNA form, the CDR3 reads TGCAGCGTTGGTGGGAGAGGCGAAAAACTGTTTTTT. It encodes CSVGGRGEKLFF.